This TCR beta chain was sequenced in a study of cytomegalovirus exposure and HLA in healthy donors. Whole-study findings and limits: Most TCR sequences were uncommon, yet certain public TCRs appeared in many donors. The authors later found TCR association rates varying by HLA locus, with DRB1 most and HLA-C fewest. In an earlier analysis, productive rearrangement rates for most beta V segments clustered near 87% or 30%.

CDR3 size: 15 residues. Looked up from germline, CDR1 is MGHRA and CDR2 is YSYEKL. The junction had 0 bases not matched to a gene; V was cut back by 6 bases and J by 3 bases. A note on this clone: Its antigen remains unknown.

The study ran its PCR with 60 Vbeta and 13 Jbeta primers. TCRdb's copy holds only in-frame clones and misses some; the assay was immunoSEQ multiplex PCR. The data contain about 190,000 clones, about nine tenths of them singletons. The sequenced material came from PBMCs. The sequence was obtained from a boy aged 2 to 10 in good health and CMV-seronegative. This chain joins TRBV4-1 and TRBJ2-2, with TRBD2 matching over 14 bases. The CDR3 is CASRGLAGDTGELFF. The CDR3 coding sequence is TGCGCCAGCAGGGGACTAGCGGGAGACACCGGGGAGCTGTTTTTT.